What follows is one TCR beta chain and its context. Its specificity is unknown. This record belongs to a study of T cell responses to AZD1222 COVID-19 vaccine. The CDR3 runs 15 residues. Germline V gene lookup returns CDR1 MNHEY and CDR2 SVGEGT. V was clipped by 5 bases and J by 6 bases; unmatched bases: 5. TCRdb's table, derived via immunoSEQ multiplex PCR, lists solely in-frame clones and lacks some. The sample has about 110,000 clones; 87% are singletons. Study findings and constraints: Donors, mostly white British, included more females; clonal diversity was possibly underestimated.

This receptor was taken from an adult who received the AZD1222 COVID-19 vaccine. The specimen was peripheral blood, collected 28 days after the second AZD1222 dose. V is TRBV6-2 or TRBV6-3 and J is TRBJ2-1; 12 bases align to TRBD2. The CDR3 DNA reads TGTGCCAGCAGTCGCTCTAGCGGGGGGGGCAATGAGCAGTTCTTC. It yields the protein CASSRSSGGGNEQFF.